This T cell receptor beta chain was sequenced during a study of shared clonotypes between healthy human individuals. Study results and caveats: Lower generation probabilities were found for non-shared clonotypes than for those shared by all four donors. Generally, estimated richness proved larger in naive subsets than it did in memory subsets.

Of note for this clone: Antigen unknown.

Here immunoSEQ multiplex PCR was the method, and the copy in TCRdb shows in-frame clones only, minus some. The repertoire holds approximately 2,000,000 clones, with approximately 92% as singletons. Naive CD8 cells lacked CD45RO and underwent positive selection for CCR7, leaving out terminally differentiated effector memory CD45RA+ cells. Germline V gives CDR1 SGHDT, CDR2 YYEEEE. The germline V and J ends were trimmed by 0 bases and 3 bases, with 16 bases remaining between them. The CDR3 runs to 16 residues. This clonotype was obtained from a man aged 18 to 35 in good health. Some clones in this sample may be carry-over from other donors' samples. The specimen was naive CD8+ T cells from PBMCs. The chain carries TRBV5-6 and TRBJ2-7; D possibly corresponds to TRBD1 (5 bases). Written as DNA, the CDR3 is TGTGCCAGCAGCTTGGGTCAGGGATCGTTGGACTACGAGCAGTACTTC. Protein product: CASSLGQGSLDYEQYF.